This TCR beta chain stems from a study of glioma-infiltrating T cells after dendritic cell vaccination. About this clone itself: Its antigen remains unidentified. Other DNA sequences from this sample encode an identical CDR3 as well.

General study results and limits: Patients with more pretreatment TILs had longer time to progression and survival.

Amplification used 60 V beta primers and 13 J beta primers. Produced via immunoSEQ multiplex PCR; TCRdb's table is partial and in-frame only. The sample contains some 87,000 clones, more than 75% of which appear only once. The CDR3 totals 13 residues. Germline loops: CDR1 KGHSH, CDR2 LQKENI. V lost 4 bases and J lost 0, with 6 bases in between. Isocitrate dehydrogenase mutation was absent in all glioblastoma patients. Blood PBMC samples: pre-vaccination, two weeks post third vaccination, and at tumor progression. V is TRBV18 and J is TRBJ1-1, with D perhaps matching TRBD1 (5 bases). The sequencing here drew on blood, taken before dendritic cell vaccination. This receptor was identified in a human donor with glioblastoma. CDR3 coding DNA: TGTGCCAGCTCACAGGGGTTGAACACTGAAGCTTTCTTT. The encoded protein is CASSQGLNTEAFF.